The rows below give T cell receptor beta chains drawn from one sample of a study of blood T cell repertoires in COVID-19. Sequencing used immunoSEQ multiplex PCR; TCRdb keeps in-frame clones, though not all of them. The sample has 250,000 to 300,000 clones, 88% seen once. Sequences were obtained from peripheral blood. The origin of the receptors is a woman aged 25 to 45 with COVID-19, enrolled during active disease. Both conserved end residues are part of each CDR3. D genes are given only for firm matches. Size is stated for part of the rows, as once, few or many counts, or as a class when the clone is expanded.

J gene	V gene	clone size	D gene	CDR3 protein	CDR3 DNA
TRBJ2-1	TRBV2	.	TRBD1	CASRPDRVTYNEQFF	TGTGCCAGCAGACCCGACAGGGTCACCTACAATGAGCAGTTCTTC
TRBJ1-1	TRBV7-3	.	.	CASSLSLGGPSDTEAFF	TGTGCCAGCAGCTTAAGTCTGGGGGGGCCCAGTGACACTGAAGCTTTCTTT
TRBJ1-1	TRBV11-2	once	.	CASTPSRNTEAFF	TGTGCCAGCACTCCCAGTCGAAACACTGAAGCTTTCTTT
TRBJ2-2	TRBV5-4	.	TRBD1	CASRTEPGQGIGELFF	TGTGCCAGCAGGACAGAACCGGGACAGGGAATCGGGGAGCTGTTTTTT
TRBJ1-3	TRBV6-5	once	.	CASSRVESGNTIYF	TGTGCCAGCAGTCGGGTGGAATCTGGAAACACCATATATTTT
TRBJ2-5	TRBV10-3	few	TRBD1	CAISGGQDQETQYF	TGTGCCATCAGTGGGGGACAGGACCAAGAGACCCAGTACTTC
TRBJ1-5	TRBV28	few	.	CASVFGGNQPQHF	TGTGCCAGCGTCTTCGGGGGAAATCAGCCCCAGCATTTT
TRBJ1-2	TRBV7-9	.	.	CASSLGGAGYTF	TGTGCCAGCAGCTTGGGGGGAGCTGGCTACACCTTC
TRBJ2-5	TRBV7-2	.	TRBD2	CASTPLGGGTSGYQETQYF	TGTGCCAGCACCCCTCTAGGGGGGGGGACTAGCGGATATCAAGAGACCCAGTACTTC
TRBJ2-5	TRBV3-1/TRBV3-2	few	.	CASSQDTMGTQYF	TGTGCCAGCAGCCAAGATACTATGGGGACCCAGTACTTC
TRBJ1-4	TRBV12-3/TRBV12-4	.	.	CASSSGVREKLFF	TGTGCCAGCAGTTCAGGGGTTCGTGAAAAACTGTTTTTT
TRBJ2-1	TRBV3-1/TRBV3-2	few	TRBD2	CASSQASGRLYNEQFF	TGTGCCAGCAGCCAAGCTAGCGGGAGACTATACAATGAGCAGTTCTTC
TRBJ2-5	TRBV5-4	.	.	CASSLVPDQETQYF	TGTGCCAGCAGCTTGGTGCCAGACCAAGAGACCCAGTACTTC
TRBJ2-7	TRBV5-1	few	.	CASSFGVTSYEQYF	TGCGCCAGCAGCTTCGGGGTGACATCGTACGAGCAGTACTTC
TRBJ2-3	TRBV3-1/TRBV3-2	.	.	CASSQVGYTDTQYF	TGTGCCAGCAGCCAAGTCGGTTACACAGATACGCAGTATTTT
TRBJ2-7	TRBV18	.	TRBD1	CASSPPGQGFYEQYF	TGTGCCAGCTCACCCCCGGGACAGGGGTTCTACGAGCAGTACTTC
TRBJ2-7	TRBV2	.	TRBD1	CASCLTGSYEQYF	TGTGCCAGCTGCCTGACAGGGAGTTACGAGCAGTACTTC
TRBJ1-1	TRBV5-1	.	TRBD1	CASSTWTGEKAFF	TGCGCCAGCAGCACCTGGACAGGGGAGAAAGCTTTCTTT
TRBJ2-1	TRBV19	few	TRBD2	CASSIGLAGDEQFF	TGTGCCAGTAGTATAGGCCTAGCGGGTGATGAGCAGTTCTTC
TRBJ2-5	TRBV15	.	.	CATSRGGYQETQYF	TGTGCCACCAGCAGAGGAGGATACCAAGAGACCCAGTACTTC
TRBJ2-7	TRBV6-5	few	.	CASSYSGAAGGREQYF	TGTGCCAGCAGTTACTCGGGGGCAGCCGGGGGGCGGGAGCAGTACTTC
TRBJ2-7	TRBV28	.	.	CASRPRTRLSYEQYF	TGTGCCAGCAGACCCCGAACTAGGCTAAGCTACGAGCAGTACTTC
TRBJ1-1	TRBV13	.	.	CASRPSLGTGGTEAFF	TGTGCCAGCAGACCATCCCTGGGCACTGGAGGGACTGAAGCTTTCTTT
TRBJ1-1	TRBV28	.	.	CASSPTGYRMNTEAFF	TGTGCCAGCAGTCCGACAGGTTATAGGATGAACACTGAAGCTTTCTTT
TRBJ2-5	TRBV7-9	.	TRBD1	CASSPARDRAETQYF	TGTGCCAGCAGCCCTGCCCGGGACAGGGCGGAGACCCAGTACTTC
TRBJ2-1	TRBV19	once	TRBD2	CASSIWSSGATNEQFF	TGTGCCAGTAGTATATGGTCGAGCGGGGCCACCAATGAGCAGTTCTTC
TRBJ1-6	TRBV28	few	.	CASSLRELPLHF	TGTGCCAGCAGTTTACGGGAATTACCCCTCCACTTT